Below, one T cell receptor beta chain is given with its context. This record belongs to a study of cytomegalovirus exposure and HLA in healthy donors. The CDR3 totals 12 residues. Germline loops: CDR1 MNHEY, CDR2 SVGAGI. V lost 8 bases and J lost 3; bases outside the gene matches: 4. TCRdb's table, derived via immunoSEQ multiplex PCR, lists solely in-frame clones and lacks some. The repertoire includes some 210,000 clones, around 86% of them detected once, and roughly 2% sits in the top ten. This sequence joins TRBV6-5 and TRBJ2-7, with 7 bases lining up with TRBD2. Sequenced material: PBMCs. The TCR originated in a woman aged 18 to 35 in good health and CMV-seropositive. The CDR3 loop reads CASGRGDYEQYF. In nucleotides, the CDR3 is TGTGCCAGCGGGAGGGGAGACTACGAGCAGTACTTC.